This T cell receptor (beta chain) came from a study of memory CD4+ T cells and cytomegalovirus serostatus. Study-wide context: Donors were healthy Belgian adults, 9 CMV seropositive and about two dozen seronegative.

As processed by the authors: After removing out-of-frame reads, around 2,000,000 distinct TCRbeta sequences remained. Sequencing used immunoSEQ multiplex PCR; TCRdb keeps in-frame clones, though not all of them. V, J and clone size are those of that table, while D and trimming were read from the DNA. The sample holds some 46,000 clones, around 77% seen once. CDR3 length: 14 amino acids. In germline, CDR1 is MGHRA, CDR2 YSYEKL. V shed 0 bases and J 4 bases; nucleotides not matched to a gene: 2. The sort gate was single viable CD3+CD4+CD8-CD45RO+ cells for memory CD4+ T cells. Sequencing was done on a sample of memory CD4+ T cells from blood. The origin of this receptor is an adult in good health and CMV-seronegative. The chain carries TRBV4-1 and TRBJ1-2; 7 bases match TRBD1. The CDR3 spells CASSQETGFYGYTF. CDR3 in DNA: TGCGCCAGCAGCCAAGAGACAGGGTTCTATGGCTACACCTTC.